This TCR beta chain originates from a study of monozygotic twins with inflammatory bowel disease. The CDR3 runs 14 residues. Germline V gene data show CDR1 as KGHSH and CDR2 as LQKENI. Eight separate reactions per sample yielded the cDNA. TCRdb re-called the 5' RACE reads; every CDR3 protein appears as one record, without DNA. The specimen's table records 170,000 or so distinct CDR3 sequences. The chain joins TRBV18 to TRBJ2-5; TCRdb's D call of TRBD2 is untestable without DNA. The sequence derives from a human donor with ulcerative colitis or Crohn's disease, or a healthy co-twin of an affected twin (not recorded which). Specimen: blood. The CDR3: CASSRRVGTETQYF. The full variable domain, rest sourced from reference TRBV18 and TRBJ2-5, is NAGVMQNPRHLVRRRGQEARLRCSPMKGHSHVYWYRQLPEEGLKFMVYLQKENIIDESGMPKERFSAEFPKEGPSILRIQQVVRGDSAAYFCASSRRVGTETQYFGPGTRLLVL.